This T cell receptor (beta chain) was profiled in a study of HIV-infected patients and healthy controls. By share of the sample, this clonotype is medium-sized (0.01 to 0.1%). Germline CDR1 reads SGHTS; CDR2 reads YDEGEE. Trimming took 6 bases from V and 0 from J, leaving 20 bases between them. This CDR3 contains 17 residues. Antiretroviral therapy had run roughly three months, about 14 weeks, before follow-up blood collection. Whole blood was used without fractionation, so all unsorted peripheral T cells were included. Reverse transcription used around 480 ng RNA and constant-region primers for alpha and beta. Separate chain-specific third strand synthesis with multiplexing indices produced the alpha and beta libraries. TCRdb reanalysed the 5' RACE reads using MiXCR and keeps one entry per CDR3 protein. The sample holds approximately 4,000 distinct CDR3 sequences, approximately 8% seen once.

The specimen comprised blood, sampled during antiretroviral therapy. V and J are TRBV5-8 and TRBJ2-3; possibly TRBD2 for D (5 bases). The TCR originated in an adult with HIV infection. CDR3 in amino acids: CASTPLGEQGSTDTQYF. CDR3 in DNA: TGTGCCAGCACCCCCTTGGGAGAACAAGGTAGCACAGATACGCAGTATTTT.